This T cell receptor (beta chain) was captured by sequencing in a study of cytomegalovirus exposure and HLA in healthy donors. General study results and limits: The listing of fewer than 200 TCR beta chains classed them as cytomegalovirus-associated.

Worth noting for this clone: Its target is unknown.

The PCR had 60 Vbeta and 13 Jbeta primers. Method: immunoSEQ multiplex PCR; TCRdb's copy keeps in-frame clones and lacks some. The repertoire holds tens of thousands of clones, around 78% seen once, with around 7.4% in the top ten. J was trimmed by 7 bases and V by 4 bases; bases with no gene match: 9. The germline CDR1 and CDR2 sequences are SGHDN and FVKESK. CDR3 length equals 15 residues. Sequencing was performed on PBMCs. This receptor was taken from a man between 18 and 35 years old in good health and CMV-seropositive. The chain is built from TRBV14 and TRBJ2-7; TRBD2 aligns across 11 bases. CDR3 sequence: CASSRGLAGLGEQYF. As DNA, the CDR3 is TGTGCCAGCAGCCGCGGACTAGCGGGCCTGGGGGAGCAGTACTTC. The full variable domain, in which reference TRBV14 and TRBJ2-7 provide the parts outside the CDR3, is EAGVTQFPSHSVIEKGQTVTLRCDPISGHDNLYWYRRVMGKEIKFLLHFVKESKQDESGMPNNRFLAERTGGTYSTLKVQPAELEDSGVYFCASSRGLAGLGEQYFGPGTRLTVT.